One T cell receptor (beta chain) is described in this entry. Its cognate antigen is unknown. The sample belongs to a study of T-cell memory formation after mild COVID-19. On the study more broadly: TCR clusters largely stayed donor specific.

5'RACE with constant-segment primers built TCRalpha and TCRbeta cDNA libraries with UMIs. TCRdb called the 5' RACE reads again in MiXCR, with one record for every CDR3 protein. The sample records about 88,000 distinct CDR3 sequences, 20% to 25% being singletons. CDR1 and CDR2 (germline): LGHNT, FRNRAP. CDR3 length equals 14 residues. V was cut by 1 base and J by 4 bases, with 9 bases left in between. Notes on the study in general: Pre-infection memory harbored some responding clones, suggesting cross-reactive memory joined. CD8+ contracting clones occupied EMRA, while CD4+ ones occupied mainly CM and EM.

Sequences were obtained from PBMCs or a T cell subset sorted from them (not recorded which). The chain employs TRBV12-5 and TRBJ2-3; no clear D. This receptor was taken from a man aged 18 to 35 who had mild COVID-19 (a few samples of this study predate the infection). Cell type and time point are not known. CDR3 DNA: TGTGCTAGTGGTTTGGCCCCACAGCCAGATACGCAGTATTTT. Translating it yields CASGLAPQPDTQYF.